This T cell receptor (beta chain) is from a study of blood T cell repertoires in COVID-19. Study context: Samples taken during acute and convalescent COVID-19 were collected in the United States, Italy and Spain. T cells, B-cell-depleted T cells, or PBMCs provided the cDNA or gDNA that served as material.

Under the authors' procedure: Counts of nucleated cells, estimated from reference gene primer amplification, were obtained. Profiled with immunoSEQ multiplex PCR; TCRdb holds only in-frame clones, not every one. For V, J and clone size, that table is used; D and trimming come from the DNA. The sample consists of under 65,000 clones, about four fifths of them appearing once. The V end lost 6 bases, the J end lost 0 bases, and 5 bases lay between the germline ends. The V gene's germline CDR1 is SNHLY and CDR2 FYNNEI. The CDR3 contains 13 residues. The sample comprised peripheral blood. The TCR comes from a woman aged 60 to 75 with acute or convalescent COVID-19. V is TRBV2 and J is TRBJ2-2; D gene uncertain. The CDR3: CASRLTNTGELFF. CDR3 coding DNA: TGTGCCAGCAGGCTAACGAACACCGGGGAGCTGTTTTTT.